This T cell receptor beta chain was identified in a study of identical twins' blood T cells. Findings and limits, study-wide: Twins shared more top CDR3 clonotypes than unrelated donors did. Twins shared about as many clonotypes as their cloneset sizes predicted.

Likely shared infections and vaccines: all three twin pairs were reared together. Germline V lookup: CDR1 SNHLY, CDR2 FYNNEI. Trimming pared 6 bases from V and 2 bases from J, leaving 13 bases between. This CDR3 has 14 residues. MiXCR was run by TCRdb on the 5' RACE reads, yielding one entry per CDR3 protein. The table records hundreds of thousands of distinct CDR3 sequences, 25% to 35% of them present only once. This clonotype was picked up many times. Its antigen is unknown. The clonotype was recovered from a woman aged 18 to 55 in good health. The sequencing sample was made of PBMCs. The chain joins TRBV2 to TRBJ1-2, with D tentatively TRBD1 (5 bases). In DNA form, the CDR3 reads TGTGCCAGCAGGTCAAACAGGAACAACTATGGCTACACCTTC. It encodes CASRSNRNNYGYTF.